The 14 T cell receptor beta chains in this list originate from one sample, sequenced in a study of blood T cell repertoires in COVID-19. The assay was immunoSEQ multiplex PCR, and TCRdb's table has in-frame clones only and misses some. The sample carries about 130,000 clones, 86% recorded once. Input material: PBMCs or T cells enriched from blood (not recorded which). These receptors all come from a woman in her forties or fifties who had recovered from COVID-19.

The V and J genes are TRBV19 and TRBJ1-5; D unclear. The CDR3 is made up of 15 amino acids. V was shortened by 0 bases and J by 0 bases, with 6 bases between the two germline ends. CDR1 and CDR2 (germline): LNHDA, SQIVND (reference sequence). The CDR3 bases are TGTGCCAGTAGTATAGACCTTGTTAGCAATCAGCCCCAGCATTTT. The encoded protein is CASSIDLVSNQPQHF.

The gene calls are TRBV20-1 and TRBJ1-1; D gene ambiguous. Germline V gives CDR1 DFQATT, CDR2 SNEGSKA (reference sequence). The CDR3 is 11 residues long. V was clipped by 6 bases and J by 9 bases, with 14 bases between them. Here the CDR3 reads CSAGGGWKAFF. CDR3 coding DNA: TGCAGTGCAGGCGGAGGGTGGAAAGCTTTCTTT.

This chain links TRBV29-1 with TRBJ1-1; a weak D match, TRBD1 (6 bases). CDR1 SQVTM and CDR2 ANQGSEA come from the germline V gene. The CDR3 is 14 amino acids. V was cut by 3 bases and J by 1 base, with 12 bases left in between. CDR3: CSVEYGTTNTEAFF. Written as DNA, the CDR3 is TGCAGCGTTGAGTACGGGACAACGAACACTGAAGCTTTCTTT.

The sample holds one count of this clone. This chain joins TRBV19 and TRBJ2-1, with D unresolved. V lost 5 bases and J 2 bases, leaving 4 bases between the germline ends. The CDR3 contains 12 residues. Germline lookup yields CDR1 LNHDA and CDR2 SQIVND (reference sequence). As DNA, the CDR3 is TGTGCCAGTAGTTCCACCTACAATGAGCAGTTCTTC. Protein: CASSSTYNEQFF.

This clone was recorded only once. The chain couples TRBV6-2 or TRBV6-3 to TRBJ1-5, with a tentative D call TRBD1 (5 bases). V dropped 6 bases and J dropped 9 bases, with 18 bases sitting between them. In germline, CDR1 is MNHEY, CDR2 SVGEGT. CDR3 length equals 14 residues. This CDR3 reads CASSRSGSPTPQHF. As DNA, the CDR3 is TGTGCCAGCAGCCGATCAGGGTCCCCGACGCCCCAGCATTTT.

The J gene is TRBJ1-6, the V gene TRBV27; D perhaps matches TRBD1 (5 bases). The CDR3 is 13 residues long. CDR1 and CDR2 from the germline V gene are MNHEY and SMNVEV (reference sequence). V was clipped by 6 bases and J by 10 bases, with 13 bases between them. This CDR3 reads CASRAGVWSPLHF. The CDR3 region has the DNA TGTGCCAGCAGGGCGGGGGTGTGGTCACCCCTCCACTTT.

This rearrangement joins TRBV6-1 to TRBJ1-2; D is unresolved. The length of the CDR3 is 13 residues. CDR1 is MNHNS and CDR2 is SASEGT in the germline V gene. With 1 base removed from V and 8 bases from J, the gap between germline ends came to 11 bases. The DNA of the CDR3 is TGTGCCAGCAGTGAAGGCCGGGTAGAAGGCTACACCTTC. Translating it yields CASSEGRVEGYTF.

This chain joins TRBV7-9 and TRBJ2-1; no reliable D call. The length of the CDR3 is 11 residues. Germline V gene data show CDR1 as SEHNR and CDR2 as FQNEAQ (reference sequence). V was trimmed by 3 bases and J by 8 bases, leaving 5 bases between them. The DNA of the CDR3 is TGTGCCAGCAGCTTCCTCGATGAGCAGTTCTTC. The encoded protein is CASSFLDEQFF.

This clone was observed a few times. The chain uses TRBV5-4 and TRBJ1-5, with unresolved D. V lost 1 base and J 7 bases, leaving 18 bases between the germline ends. The CDR3 has 16 residues. CDR1 SGHNT and CDR2 YYREEE come from the germline V gene (reference sequence). The DNA of the CDR3 is TGTGCCAGCAGCTTGTACGTTTACCTCTCGAGCCAGCCCCAGCATTTT. Translation gives CASSLYVYLSSQPQHF.

The chain has TRBV2 and TRBJ1-2; 10 bases agree with TRBD1. The V and J ends lost 2 bases and 5 bases, in that order; junction bases with no gene match: 2. This CDR3 region has 14 residues. Germline assignment: CDR1 SNHLY and CDR2 FYNNEI. CDR3 in DNA: TGTGCCAGCAGTGAACAGGGACAGGGGTATGGCTACACCTTC. This sequence encodes CASSEQGQGYGYTF.

The chain joins TRBV2 to TRBJ2-7, with no clear D. There are 15 residues in the CDR3. The V end was cut by 1 base, the J end by 0 bases, with 10 bases between. Germline loops: CDR1 SNHLY, CDR2 FYNNEI. CDR3 in amino acids: CASSEDVARSYEQYF. The DNA of the CDR3 is TGTGCCAGCAGTGAAGACGTAGCCCGCTCCTACGAGCAGTACTTC.

This chain uses TRBV6-1 with TRBJ2-7; TRBD1 matches 8 bases. The CDR3 is 14 residues long. Germline CDR1 and CDR2: MNHNS and SASEGT. V lost 2 bases to trimming and J lost 2 bases; unmatched junction nucleotides: 2. CDR3 sequence (DNA): TGTGCCAGCAGTGAACGGACAGGGACCTACGAGCAGTACTTC. Its translation: CASSERTGTYEQYF.

This sequence joins TRBV30 and TRBJ2-1; 8 nucleotides line up with TRBD1. CDR3 size: 13 residues. V trimming: 2 bases; J trimming: 7 bases; junction bases outside the gene matches: 4. From germline, CDR1 is GTSNPN and CDR2 SVGIG (reference sequence). The CDR3 protein is CAWSRQGANEQFF. CDR3 nucleotide sequence: TGTGCCTGGAGTCGGCAGGGGGCTAATGAGCAGTTCTTC.

J is TRBJ1-2 and V is TRBV7-9, with 9 positions matching TRBD1. V lost 2 bases and J lost 3; bases outside the gene matches: 13. Germline V gene lookup returns CDR1 SEHNR and CDR2 FQNEAQ (reference sequence). This CDR3 spans 18 amino acids. The CDR3 spells CASSLPQNRGRLDYGYTF. DNA for the CDR3: TGTGCCAGCAGCTTACCCCAAAACAGGGGGCGGCTCGACTATGGCTACACCTTC.